Below, 4 T cell receptor beta chains from the same sample are listed, as sequenced in a study of cytomegalovirus exposure and HLA in healthy donors. PCR employed 60 Vbeta and 13 Jbeta primers. Repertoires were generated with immunoSEQ multiplex PCR, while TCRdb's copy carries only in-frame clones and drops some. The sample holds some 140,000 clones; about 85% are singletons and the top ten take 3% to 4%. Input material: PBMCs. All receptors derive from a female donor in good health and CMV-seronegative.

The rearrangement joins TRBV18 to TRBJ2-7; D unclear. The CDR3 has 13 amino acids. CDR1 KGHSH and CDR2 LQKENI come from the germline V gene. The germline V and J ends were trimmed by 4 bases and 5 bases, with 12 bases remaining between them. The CDR3 sequence: CASSLFDIHEQYF. CDR3 DNA: TGTGCCAGCTCACTTTTCGACATCCACGAGCAGTACTTC.

This chain connects TRBV18 to TRBJ1-1; perhaps TRBD1 as D (5 bases). Germline V gene data show CDR1 as KGHSH and CDR2 as LQKENI. The CDR3 contains 15 residues. V shed 0 bases and J shed 6 bases, with 14 bases lying between them. CDR3 region: CASSPPPGGYSEAFF. As DNA, the CDR3 is TGTGCCAGCTCACCACCCCCGGGGGGATACTCTGAAGCTTTCTTT.

The genes are TRBV9 and TRBJ2-1, with D perhaps matching TRBD2 (5 bases). V lost 0 bases and J lost 3, with 13 bases in between. Germline CDR1 and CDR2: SGDLS and YYNGEE. The CDR3 extends over 16 amino acids. The CDR3 region has the DNA TGTGCCAGCAGCGTAGGTGTGTCGGGATTCTACAATGAGCAGTTCTTC. This translates into CASSVGVSGFYNEQFF.

This clone was seen a single time. The chain carries TRBV7-2 and TRBJ2-7; TRBD2 might be the D (6 bases). CDR1 is SGHTA, CDR2 FQGNSA, per germline. CDR3 length: 15 amino acids. The V end lost 0 bases, the J end lost 1 base, and 10 bases lay between the germline ends. CDR3 region: CASSLAGLGSYEQYF. The CDR3 DNA sequence: TGTGCCAGCAGCTTAGCGGGACTCGGATCCTACGAGCAGTACTTC. Together with reference TRBV7-2 and TRBJ2-7, the CDR3 gives the full variable domain: GAGVSQSPSNKVTEKGKDVELRCDPISGHTALYWYRQSLGQGLEFLIYFQGNSAPDKSGLPSDRFSAERTGGSVSTLTIQRTQQEDSAVYLCASSLAGLGSYEQYFGPGTRLTVT.